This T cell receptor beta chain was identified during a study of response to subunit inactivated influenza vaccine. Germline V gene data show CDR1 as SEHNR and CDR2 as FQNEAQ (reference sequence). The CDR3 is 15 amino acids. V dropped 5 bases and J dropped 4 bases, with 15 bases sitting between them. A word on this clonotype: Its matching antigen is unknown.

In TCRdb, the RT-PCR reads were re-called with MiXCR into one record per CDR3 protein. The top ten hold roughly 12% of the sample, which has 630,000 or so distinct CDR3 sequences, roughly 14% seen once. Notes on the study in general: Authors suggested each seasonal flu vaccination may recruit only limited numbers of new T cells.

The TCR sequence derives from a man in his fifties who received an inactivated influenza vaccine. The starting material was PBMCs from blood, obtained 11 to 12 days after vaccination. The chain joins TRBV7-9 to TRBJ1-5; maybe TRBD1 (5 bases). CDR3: CASSRTGDPNQPQHF. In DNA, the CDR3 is TGTGCCAGCAGCCGTACGGGGGATCCTAATCAGCCCCAGCATTTT.